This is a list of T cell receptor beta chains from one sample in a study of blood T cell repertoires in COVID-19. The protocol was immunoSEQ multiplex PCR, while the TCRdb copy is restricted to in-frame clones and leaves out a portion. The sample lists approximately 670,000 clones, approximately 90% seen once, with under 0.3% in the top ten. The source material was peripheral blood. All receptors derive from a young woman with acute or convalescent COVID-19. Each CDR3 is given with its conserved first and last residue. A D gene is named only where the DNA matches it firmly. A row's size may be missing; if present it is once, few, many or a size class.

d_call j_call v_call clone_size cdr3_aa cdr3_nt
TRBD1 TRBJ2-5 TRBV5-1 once CVSSLGPLTGETQYF TGCGTCAGCAGCTTGGGTCCCCTGACAGGGGAGACCCAGTACTTC
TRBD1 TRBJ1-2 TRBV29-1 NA CSVAYRGRLGYGYTF TGCAGCGTTGCATACAGGGGGCGCTTAGGATATGGCTACACCTTC
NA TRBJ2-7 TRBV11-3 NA CASSSSSYEQYF TGTGCCAGCAGCTCCAGCTCCTACGAGCAGTACTTC
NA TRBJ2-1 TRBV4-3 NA CASSQVHLGDEQFF TGCGCCAGCAGCCAAGTTCACCTAGGGGATGAGCAGTTCTTC
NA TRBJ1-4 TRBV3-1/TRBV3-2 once CASSLSAGVANEKLFF TGTGCCAGCAGCCTTTCCGCGGGCGTGGCTAATGAAAAACTGTTTTTT
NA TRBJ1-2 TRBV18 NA CASSPTQGRGYGYTF TGTGCCAGCTCACCAACCCAGGGGAGGGGTTATGGCTACACCTTC
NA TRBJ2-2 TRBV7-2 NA CASSLFGGGDTGELFF TGTGCCAGCAGCTTATTTGGCGGGGGCGACACCGGGGAGCTGTTTTTT
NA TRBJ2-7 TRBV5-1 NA CASSLIERGEQYF TGCGCCAGCAGCTTAATCGAGCGAGGCGAGCAGTACTTC
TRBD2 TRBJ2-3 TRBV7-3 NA CASSLSGGAIDTQYF TGTGCCAGCAGCTTAAGCGGGGGGGCCATAGATACGCAGTATTTT
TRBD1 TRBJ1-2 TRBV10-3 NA CAISEIGGGSGYTF TGTGCCATCAGTGAGATAGGGGGCGGATCTGGCTACACCTTC
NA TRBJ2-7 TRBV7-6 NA CASSLVEGRYLEQYF TGTGCCAGCAGCTTAGTGGAGGGGCGGTATCTCGAGCAGTACTTC
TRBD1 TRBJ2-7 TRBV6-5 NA CASSRPGTGVYEQYF TGTGCCAGCAGTCGACCCGGGACAGGGGTCTACGAGCAGTACTTC
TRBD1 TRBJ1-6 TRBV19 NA CASSEDRAVQGTLHF TGTGCCAGTAGTGAGGACAGGGCCGTTCAAGGGACCCTCCACTTT
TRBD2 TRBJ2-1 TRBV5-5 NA CASSLAGGGASEQFF TGTGCCAGCAGCTTGGCTGGCGGGGGGGCGTCTGAGCAGTTCTTC
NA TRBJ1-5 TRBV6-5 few CAGHEGGNQPQHF TGTGCCGGCCACGAGGGAGGCAATCAGCCCCAGCATTTT
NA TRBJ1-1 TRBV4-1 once CASSQGRENTEAFF TGCGCCAGCAGCCAAGGAAGAGAGAACACTGAAGCTTTCTTT